The T cell receptor (beta chain) under discussion was sequenced for a study of CD8 T cells in ankylosing spondylitis (dated by TCRdb to the late 2010s). Broadly, across the study: The study profiled T cell receptor beta repertoires in healthy donors and ankylosing spondylitis patients to find disease-linked TCR variants. Peripheral blood was sampled, and synovial fluid was additionally collected from ankylosing spondylitis patients. In total, the full study cohort was made up of roughly 110 healthy donors and approximately 24 ankylosing spondylitis patients. Beyond this particular receptor, the publication reports: A CD8+ phenotype was shown by the disease-linked clones, which were found at relatively low frequencies in peripheral blood. Some motif variants were previously reported in synovial fluid and blood of reactive arthritis patients, suggesting common disease-initiation mechanisms. A TCR beta motif made up of under ten highly homologous amino acid variants appeared to be characteristic of blood from ankylosing spondylitis patients. Significant enrichment of the disease-linked clones was reported in matched synovial fluid samples from ankylosing spondylitis patients.

A remark on this clonotype: Which antigen it targets is not known. Base qualities are missing; no much larger clone stands one base away.

Sequencing took place on an Illumina HiSeq 2500. TCR beta libraries were prepared by quantitative 5'-RACE with molecular barcodes. The authors' analysis ran thus. Disease-linked TCR variants were identified with a new computational method built on a probabilistic model of VDJ rearrangement. In-frame beta chains were kept once TCRdb had trimmed the public reads at Q25 with fastp and called clones with MiXCR. CDR3 protein sequences are deduplicated, and each keeps its most common genes and DNA. TCRdb assigned the V and J calls; the authors' analysis was not used. A total of hundreds of thousands of distinct CDR3 sequences appear in this sample, around 11% of them only once. The ten most abundant clones make up under 0.6% of the sample. V ends up 6 bases short and J 5 bases short, with an unmatched junction base count of 18. Including cysteine and phenylalanine, the CDR3 has 16 amino acids. Of all the DNA, just the CDR3 is kept, 48 bases in frame from base 1. As encoded in the germline V gene (reference sequence), CDR1 is DFQATT while CDR2 is SNEGSKA.

This TCR derives from a male donor with ankylosing spondylitis. Specimen: blood, either unsorted or a sorted T cell fraction (not recorded which). The sequence links TRBV20-1 to TRBJ2-7, and 8 bases in between align with TRBD1. This receptor carries the CDR3 CSARDRSLLPTDEQYF. The nucleotides read TGCAGTGCGCGGGACAGGTCCCTCCTCCCTACGGACGAGCAGTACTTC.